The 6 T cell receptor beta chains listed next were all sequenced from one sample in a study of cytomegalovirus exposure and HLA in healthy donors. With 60 Vbeta and 13 Jbeta primers, the PCR was carried out. Repertoires were generated with immunoSEQ multiplex PCR, while TCRdb's copy carries only in-frame clones and drops some. The sample contains about 160,000 clones, approximately 72% of which appear only once. Input material: PBMCs. The receptors derive from a female donor in good health and CMV-seronegative.

This chain connects TRBV6-5 to TRBJ1-1; D not certain. The CDR3 loop spans 13 amino acids. Germline CDR1 reads MNHEY; CDR2 reads SVGAGI. Trimming stripped 0 bases from V and 8 bases from J, with 10 bases between. The CDR3 region is CASSYSIGWEAFF. CDR3 nucleotides: TGTGCCAGCAGTTACTCGATCGGGTGGGAAGCTTTCTTT.

The CDR3 DNA reads TGTGCCAGCAGCGTCCGGCGAGGGTCTCAAGAGACCCAGTACTTC. Translating gives CASSVRRGSQETQYF. This chain connects TRBV9 to TRBJ2-5; the D gene is possibly TRBD2 (5 bases). The CDR3 loop spans 15 amino acids. Germline assignment: CDR1 SGDLS and CDR2 YYNGEE. Trimming shortened V by 2 bases and J by 2 bases, and 13 bases separated the two germline ends.

This clone was picked up a small number of times. The CDR3 DNA follows: TGTGCCAGCAGTGTAGCTAATGCGGGCTACACCTTC. Its protein is CASSVANAGYTF. The chain links TRBV2 to TRBJ1-2; no clear D. Germline-derived CDR1 and CDR2 are SNHLY and FYNNEI. The CDR3 totals 12 residues. Trimming cost V 4 bases and J 8 bases, with 11 bases left between them.

The rearrangement joins TRBV5-6 to TRBJ1-3, with 8 bases matching TRBD1. The CDR3 totals 18 residues. V trimming: 0 bases; J trimming: 4 bases; junction bases outside the gene matches: 12. Germline CDR1 reads SGHDT; CDR2 reads YYEEEE. CDR3 amino acids: CASSLGLLRGREGNTIYF. CDR3 DNA sequence: TGTGCCAGCAGCTTGGGGCTCCTCAGGGGGCGCGAGGGAAACACCATATATTTT.

The chain employs TRBV12-5 and TRBJ2-3, with D maybe TRBD2 (5 bases). CDR1 and CDR2 (germline): LGHNT, FRNRAP. This CDR3 contains 14 residues. Trimming took off 2 bases at V and 0 bases at J, with 6 bases between the two ends. CDR3 in amino acids: CASGLRTSTDTQYF. DNA of the CDR3: TGTGCTAGTGGTTTGAGGACTAGCACAGATACGCAGTATTTT.

The V and J genes are TRBV19 and TRBJ1-2; no clear D gene. The V gene's germline CDR1 is LNHDA and CDR2 SQIVND (reference sequence). Trimming pared 10 bases from V and 8 bases from J, leaving 20 bases between. The CDR3 is 13 residues long. CDR3 nucleotide sequence: TGTGCCACCTCTCCAGAGGGCTGGGGAGGCTACACCTTC. This gives the protein CATSPEGWGGYTF.